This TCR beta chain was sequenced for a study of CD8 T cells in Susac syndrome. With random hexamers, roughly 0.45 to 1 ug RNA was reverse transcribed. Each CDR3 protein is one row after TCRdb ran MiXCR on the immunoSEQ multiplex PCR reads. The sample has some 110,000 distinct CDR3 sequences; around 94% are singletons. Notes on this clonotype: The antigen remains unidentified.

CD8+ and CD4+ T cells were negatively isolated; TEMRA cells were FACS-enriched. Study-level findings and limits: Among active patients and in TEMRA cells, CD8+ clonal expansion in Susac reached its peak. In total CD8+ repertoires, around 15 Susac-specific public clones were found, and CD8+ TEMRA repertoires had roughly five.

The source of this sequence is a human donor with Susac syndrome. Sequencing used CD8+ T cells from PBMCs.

The DNA of the CDR3 is TGCGCCAGCAGCCAAGTCGGGGAGAACACTGAAGCTTTCTTT. It yields the protein CASSQVGENTEAFF. V gene TRBV4-1 combines with J gene TRBJ1-1; the D is unclear. This CDR3 spans 14 amino acids. From germline, CDR1 is MGHRA and CDR2 YSYEKL. Trimming stripped 1 base from V and 1 base from J, with 7 bases between.